There are many counts of the clone carrying this T cell receptor (beta chain). This sample was included in a study of regulatory T cells in long-lasting Graves disease. TCR beta libraries were built with iRepertoire HTBI primers and Arm-PCR of CDR3 regions. TCRdb re-called the multiplex PCR reads with MiXCR, one entry per CDR3 protein. The sample has about 540,000 distinct CDR3 sequences, 13% seen once. The time point: newly diagnosed GD, antithyroid drugs for less than 3 months. TCR sequences were obtained from RNA taken from PBMCs. This sample also belongs to another study, concerning T cells in Graves' hyperthyroidism and ophthalmopathy.

The sequence was collected from a young man with Graves disease. The sample consisted of peripheral blood mononuclear cells (PBMCs), taken at new diagnosis, from a patient treated with antithyroid drugs.

The CDR3 is CASSWTGLYEQYF. CDR3 in DNA: TGCGCCAGCAGCTGGACAGGGCTCTACGAGCAGTACTTC. The chain carries TRBV5-1 and TRBJ2-7; 8 nucleotides line up with TRBD1. Trimming cost V 3 bases and J 3 bases; bases outside gene matches: 2. Germline V lookup: CDR1 SGHRS, CDR2 YFSETQ. The CDR3 runs 13 residues.